These 10 T cell receptor beta chains share one sample of origin, sequenced in a study of vaccination and CD4 T cells after COVID-19. Their recognized antigens are unknown. The treatment was: approximately nine-day PBMC culture with coronavirus spike peptide pools or control peptides (ViraFEST assay). At the Johns Hopkins FTIC core, DNA taken from cultured CD4+ T cells was sequenced by way of the Oncomine TCR Beta short-read assay. MiXCR was run by TCRdb on the PCR reads, yielding one entry per CDR3 protein. The sample yields around 12,000 distinct CDR3 sequences, under 75% seen once. Input material: CD4+ T cells from blood, cultured in vitro. All receptors come from a human donor who had recovered from COVID-19.

V gene TRBV6-2 or TRBV6-3 combines with J gene TRBJ2-7, with 7 bases aligning to TRBD1. CDR1 MNHEY and CDR2 SVGEGT come from the germline V gene. The CDR3 spans 13 residues. Trimming at V came to 9 bases and at J to 3 bases, leaving 8 bases not matched to a gene. DNA for the CDR3: TGTGCCAGTTCCCGGGACAGTTTCTACGAGCAGTACTTC. Its protein is CASSRDSFYEQYF.

This chain connects TRBV20-1 to TRBJ2-3; 14 positions agree with TRBD2. Germline CDR1 and CDR2: DFQATT and SNEGSKA (reference sequence). This CDR3 is 14 amino acids long. V lost 6 bases and J lost 12; bases outside the gene matches: 11. As DNA, the CDR3 is TGCAGTGCAAACCCGGGACTAGCGGGAGTTCGTCAGTATTTT. Translation gives CSANPGLAGVRQYF.

V usage is TRBV20-1 and J usage is TRBJ1-6; D is undetermined. The CDR3 totals 13 residues. Trimming shortened V by 5 bases and J by 6 bases, and 11 bases separated the two germline ends. Germline V gene data show CDR1 as DFQATT and CDR2 as SNEGSKA (reference sequence). CDR3 in amino acids: CSADSGRNSPLHF. In nucleotides, the CDR3 is TGCAGTGCTGATAGCGGACGTAATTCACCCCTCCACTTT.

This clonotype was counted between two and nine times. The chain is built from TRBV5-1 and TRBJ1-1; a possible D gene is TRBD1 (5 bases). V lost 4 bases to trimming and J lost 5 bases, with 18 bases between them. CDR1 and CDR2 (germline): SGHRS, YFSETQ. This CDR3 region has 15 residues. The CDR3 loop is CASSLRMSGRTEAFF. DNA for the CDR3: TGCGCCAGCAGCCTCCGAATGTCAGGGAGGACTGAAGCTTTCTTT.

The genes are TRBV7-6 and TRBJ2-7; no clear D. The CDR3 is 14 residues long. Germline loops: CDR1 SGHVS, CDR2 FNYEAQ. Trimming took 2 bases from V and 7 from J, leaving 15 bases between them. The CDR3 loop reads CASSLSPYSSEQYF. The DNA for the CDR3 is TGTGCCAGCAGCTTATCCCCTTACTCGTCAGAGCAGTACTTC.

The chain joins TRBV6-1 to TRBJ2-5; D ambiguous. Germline CDR1 MNHNS, CDR2 SASEGT. Trimming cost V 1 base and J 2 bases, with 8 bases left between them. The CDR3 is 14 amino acids. The CDR3 here is CASSEGGNQETQYF. CDR3 bases: TGTGCCAGCAGTGAAGGTGGGAATCAAGAGACCCAGTACTTC.

The genes are TRBV30 and TRBJ1-4; tentative D call: TRBD1 (5 bases). Germline CDR1 GTSNPN, CDR2 SVGIG (reference sequence). V was clipped by 0 bases and J by 8 bases, with 13 bases between them. The CDR3 is 14 residues long. CDR3 sequence: CAWSVRDGREKLFF. The CDR3 DNA follows: TGTGCCTGGAGTGTACGGGACGGTAGGGAAAAACTGTTTTTT.

V gene TRBV27 combines with J gene TRBJ1-1; no clear D. V lost 9 bases and J lost 3, with 11 bases in between. The germline V gene encodes CDR1 MNHEY and CDR2 SMNVEV (reference sequence). This CDR3 comprises 12 residues. The CDR3 coding sequence is TGTGCCAGTCGGGCCCTATACACTGAAGCTTTCTTT. Amino acid sequence: CASRALYTEAFF.

This chain connects TRBV7-9 to TRBJ2-2; 7 nucleotides match TRBD2. This CDR3 is built from 16 residues. V was pared by 1 base and J by 2 bases, with 4 bases of the junction left unmatched. CDR1 SEHNR and CDR2 FQNEAQ come from the germline V gene (reference sequence). Here the CDR3 reads CASSLGLADNTGELFF. In DNA, the CDR3 is TGTGCCAGCAGCTTAGGACTAGCCGACAACACCGGGGAGCTGTTTTTT.

The rearrangement joins TRBV9 to TRBJ2-7, with D perhaps matching TRBD2 (5 bases). V gave up 0 bases and J gave up 2 bases, with 15 bases separating them. The CDR3 contains 16 residues. Germline V gene lookup returns CDR1 SGDLS and CDR2 YYNGEE. CDR3 loop: CASSVGPGLRAYEQYF. The CDR3 DNA reads as TGTGCCAGCAGCGTAGGCCCTGGACTCCGCGCCTACGAGCAGTACTTC.